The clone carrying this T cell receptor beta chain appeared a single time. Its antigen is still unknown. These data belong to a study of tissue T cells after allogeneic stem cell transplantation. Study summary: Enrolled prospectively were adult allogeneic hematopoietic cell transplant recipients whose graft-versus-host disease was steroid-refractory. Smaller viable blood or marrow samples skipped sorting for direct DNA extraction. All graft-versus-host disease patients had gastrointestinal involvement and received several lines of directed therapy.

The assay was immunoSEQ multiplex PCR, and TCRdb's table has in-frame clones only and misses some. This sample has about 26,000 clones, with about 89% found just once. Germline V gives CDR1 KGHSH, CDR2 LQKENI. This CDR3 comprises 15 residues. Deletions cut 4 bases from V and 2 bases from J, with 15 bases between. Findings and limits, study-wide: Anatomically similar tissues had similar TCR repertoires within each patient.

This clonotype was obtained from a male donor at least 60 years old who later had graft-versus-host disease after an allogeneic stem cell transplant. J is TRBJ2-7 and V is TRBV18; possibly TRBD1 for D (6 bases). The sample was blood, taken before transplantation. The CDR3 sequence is CASSLLTGKTYEQYF. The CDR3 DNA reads TGTGCCAGCTCACTACTTACAGGGAAAACCTACGAGCAGTACTTC.